These T cell receptor beta chains were read from a single sample in a study of metastatic and nonmetastatic thyroid tumors. TCRdb re-analyzed the PCR reads through MiXCR. The repertoire holds about 45,000 clones, 4% seen once, with around 9.6% in the top ten. The source material was blood. Receptor source: a female donor with papillary thyroid cancer or a benign thyroid nodule (not recorded which). Some clones in this sample may be carry-over from other donors' samples. Both conserved end residues are part of each CDR3. D genes are given only for firm matches. Clone size is shown for a subset of rows, as once, few, many or a class of expanded clone.

j_call clone_size v_call d_call cdr3_nt cdr3_aa
TRBJ2-7 . TRBV20-1 TRBD1 TGCAGTGCGAAGGACCGGGACAGGGGGCTATACGAGCACTACTTC CSAKDRDRGLYEHYF
TRBJ1-5 many TRBV5-6 . TGTGCCAGCAGCTTTTATGACACCTACCATAGCAATCAGCCCCAGCATTTT CASSFYDTYHSNQPQHF
TRBJ2-1 . TRBV24-1 . TGTGCCACCAGTGATTTCCTGTTTGAGCAGTTCTTC CATSDFLFEQFF
TRBJ2-1 many TRBV6-4 TRBD2 TGTGCCAGCAGCCCGCTAGCGGGGGCCCACAATGAGCAGTTCTTC CASSPLAGAHNEQFF
TRBJ1-3 medium-sized TRBV6-5 TRBD1 TGTGCCAGCAGTTACGGAACGGACAGGGTGTCCATATATTTT CASSYGTDRVSIYF
TRBJ1-1 many TRBV19 . TGTGCCAGTACCACCGTCACTGAAGCTTTCTTT CASTTVTEAFF
TRBJ2-6 many TRBV6-1 TRBD1 TGTGCCAGCAGTGAAGCCGGGACAGGGGTCTTTGGGGCCAACGTCCTGACTTTC CASSEAGTGVFGANVLTF
TRBJ1-1 few TRBV6-2/TRBV6-3 . TGCGCCAGCAGACCCTCACAGAGGCCGAACACTGAGGCTTTCTTT CASRPSQRPNTEAFF
TRBJ1-1 few TRBV6-2/TRBV6-3 . TGTGCCAGCAGTGGACACACTGAAGCTTTCTTT CASSGHTEAFF
TRBJ1-2 . TRBV7-9 . TGTGCCAGCAGCCCGGAGGGAGGGGTCTTAGTCTATGGCTACACCTTC CASSPEGGVLVYGYTF
TRBJ1-1 few TRBV19 . TGTGCCAGCAGAGACAGGCGGAACACTGAAGCTTTCTTT CASRDRRNTEAFF
TRBJ1-1 . TRBV6-1 TRBD1 TGTGCCAGCAGTAGGACAGGTTTCGCTGAATCTTTCTTT CASSRTGFAESFF
TRBJ2-7 . TRBV7-6 TRBD2 TGTGCCAGCGGCTCCGGACTAGCGGGAGGGGTTTCCTACGAGCAGTACTTC CASGSGLAGGVSYEQYF
TRBJ2-1 many TRBV20-1 TRBD1 TGCAGTGCAGCCCGGGACAGCTCCTACAATGAGCAGTTCTTC CSAARDSSYNEQFF
TRBJ1-5 large TRBV15 . TGTGCCACCAGCGAGAGACCTGGGGGGGCTCAGCCCCAGCATTTT CATSERPGGAQPQHF
TRBJ2-7 . TRBV27 . TGTGCCAGCAGTCAAGGGAATGATTCCTACGGGCAGTACTTC CASSQGNDSYGQYF
TRBJ2-5 . TRBV7-8 TRBD2 TGTGCCAGCAGTCGGGGGGTGACTAGCGTGGAGACCCAGTACTTC CASSRGVTSVETQYF
TRBJ2-7 few TRBV27 TRBD1 TGTGCCAGCGATCCCTCCGGGACAGGGGGTTACGAGCAGTACTTC CASDPSGTGGYEQYF
TRBJ1-2 many TRBV7-8 . TGTGCCAGCAGCCCCACGATAAACTATGGCTACACCTTC CASSPTINYGYTF
TRBJ2-3 few TRBV20-1 TRBD1 TGCAGTGAACTACGACAGGGTGGCACAGATACGCAGTATTTT CSELRQGGTDTQYF
TRBJ2-1 . TRBV20-1 . TGCAGTGCCTCGACAGGTTACAATGAGCAGTTCTTC CSASTGYNEQFF
TRBJ2-1 many TRBV19 . TGTGCCAGTAGTATAGGGGGCAGTGAGCAGTTCTTC CASSIGGSEQFF
TRBJ2-7 . TRBV5-1 TRBD2 TGCGCCAGCAGCTTGGTCGGGGGGATAACCTACGAGCAGTGCTTC CASSLVGGITYEQCF
TRBJ2-4 many TRBV19 . TGTGCCAGTAGTATGATGGGTGCTAAGGGAAACATTCAGTACTTC CASSMMGAKGNIQYF
TRBJ2-6 many TRBV9 . TGTGCCAGCAGCGTAGAGGGTCAGGGTGGGGCCAACGTCCTGACTTTC CASSVEGQGGANVLTF
TRBJ2-3 . TRBV15 . TGTGCCACCAGCATATATCCCACCAGGGGGGGGAGCACAGATACGCAGTATTTT CATSIYPTRGGSTDTQYF
TRBJ2-7 . TRBV9 . TGTTCCAGCAGCCTCAGCGGTAAGAGCTCCTACGAGCAGTACTTC CSSSLSGKSSYEQYF